The 6 T cell receptor beta chains below were found in one sample sequenced in a study of OX40 agonist ivuxolimab in advanced cancers. Assay used: immunoSEQ multiplex PCR; TCRdb lists only in-frame clones, some missing. The table includes some 43,000 clones, 70% to 90% detected once. This specimen was CD4+ or CD8+ T cells sorted from blood, taken in a trial of the OX40 agonist ivuxolimab. The receptors here all came from an adult with an advanced solid tumor such as melanoma, head and neck, liver or kidney cancer.

This chain links TRBV7-9 with TRBJ1-1; 7 nucleotides align to TRBD1. Trimming removed 5 bases from V and 6 bases from J; junction bases left unmatched: 9. The CDR3 is 14 amino acids. The germline gives CDR1 SEHNR, CDR2 FQNEAQ (reference sequence). The CDR3 sequence: CASSPGGGNAEAFF. In DNA, the CDR3 is TGTGCCAGCAGCCCAGGGGGGGGTAACGCTGAAGCTTTCTTT.

The chain is built from TRBV14 and TRBJ1-2, with 8 bases lining up with TRBD1. From germline, CDR1 is SGHDN and CDR2 FVKESK. V dropped 0 bases and J dropped 1; count of bases not matched to a gene: 4. This CDR3 is 16 amino acids long. The CDR3 here is CASSQDDRGLNYGYTF. The CDR3 bases are TGTGCCAGCAGCCAAGACGACAGGGGCCTTAACTATGGCTACACCTTC.

The V and J genes are TRBV5-1 and TRBJ2-5; 13 positions match TRBD2. CDR1 is SGHRS, CDR2 YFSETQ, per germline. The CDR3 has 16 amino acids. The ends lost 4 bases at V and 5 bases at J; junction bases unmatched: 8. The DNA of the CDR3 is TGCGCCAGCAGCCCCCGGACTAGCGGGGGCCGGGAGACCCAGTACTTC. Translating it yields CASSPRTSGGRETQYF.

V usage is TRBV7-9 and J usage is TRBJ1-2; D is unresolved. Germline V gene sequence: CDR1 SEHNR, CDR2 FQNEAQ (reference sequence). The CDR3 is made up of 15 amino acids. V was shortened by 5 bases and J by 4 bases, with 17 bases between the two germline ends. This CDR3 reads CASSPERNGVYGYTF. The CDR3 nucleotides read TGTGCCAGCAGCCCCGAGCGGAATGGGGTCTATGGCTACACCTTC.

The CDR3 here is CASSSYQGRSIYEQYF. The CDR3 nucleotides read TGTGCCAGCAGCTCATATCAGGGACGGAGCATCTACGAGCAGTACTTC. This chain joins TRBV7-2 and TRBJ2-7; D possibly matches TRBD1 or TRBD2 (5 bases each). V lost 4 bases, J lost 3 bases, and 19 bases lay in between. The germline CDR1 and CDR2 sequences are SGHTA and FQGNSA. The CDR3 is 16 amino acids.

J is TRBJ1-2 and V is TRBV4-1; 7 nucleotides match TRBD1. In germline, CDR1 is MGHRA, CDR2 YSYEKL. The CDR3 spans 15 residues. The V segment lost 3 bases and the J segment 8 bases; nucleotides outside the gene matches: 12. In DNA, the CDR3 is TGCGCCAGCAGCCAGGAGGACAGGAGAAGGTTCGGCTACACCTTC. It translates to CASSQEDRRRFGYTF.